One sample yielded the 7 T cell receptor beta chains listed below, sequenced in a study of molecular identifiers for immune sequencing clone quantification. In TCRdb, the PCR reads were re-called with MiXCR into one record per CDR3 protein. The repertoire holds 70,000 to 95,000 distinct CDR3 sequences, with over 15% as singletons. Material for sequencing was naive CD8+ T cells from blood, with Jurkat cell RNA spiked in. Subset described: FACS-sorted CD8+CD4-CCR7+CD45RA+ naive T cells. Every receptor here comes from a human donor in good health. Some libraries in this study had Jurkat cell RNA spiked in.

This clonotype showed up many times. The chain employs TRBV5-1 and TRBJ1-1; D might be TRBD1 (6 bases). CDR3 length: 15 amino acids. Per the germline V gene, CDR1 is SGHRS and CDR2 is YFSETQ. Trimming took 6 bases from V and 3 from J, leaving 18 bases between them. The chain's CDR3 is CASNQGYPSDTEAFF. The CDR3 bases are TGCGCCAGCAACCAGGGGTACCCATCGGACACTGAAGCTTTCTTT.

This clonotype has at least ten counts. The chain is built from TRBV29-1 and TRBJ2-7; TRBD2 aligns across 8 bases. V shed 6 bases, J shed 9 bases, and the junction held 13 bases outside the gene matches. Germline lookup yields CDR1 SQVTM and CDR2 ANQGSEA. This CDR3 spans 13 amino acids. CDR3 coding DNA: TGCAGCGTCGCGGGGGGTTTCGCAGGCGGGCAGTACTTC. It encodes CSVAGGFAGGQYF.

This clonotype appeared a few times. A much larger clone lies a single base off, so this may be a read error. CDR3 in DNA: TGTGCCAGCAGTCTTAGCGGGGTTTCACCAGATACGCGGTATTTT. It yields the protein CASSLSGVSPDTRYF. The chain carries TRBV12-3 or TRBV12-4 and TRBJ2-3; 8 nucleotides line up with TRBD2. The CDR3 is 15 residues long.

This clonotype was seen at least ten times. V usage is TRBV4-3 and J usage is TRBJ1-4, with 10 positions matching TRBD1. Germline CDR1 LGHNA, CDR2 YSLEER. V trimming: 0 bases; J trimming: 3 bases; junction bases outside the gene matches: 4. This CDR3 has 17 amino acids. CDR3 nucleotides: TGCGCCAGCAGCCAAGACGGGACAGGGGCAGCTAATGAAAAACTGTTTTTT. Translation gives CASSQDGTGAANEKLFF.

As concerns this clonotype: This may arise from a read error, as a much more abundant clone is one base away. The chain carries TRBV12-3 or TRBV12-4 and TRBJ2-1, with TRBD2 matching 11 bases. V lost 5 bases, J lost 4 bases, and 10 bases stayed unmatched. The CDR3 is 17 residues long. Here the CDR3 reads CASSLRLAGYLYNEQFF. In DNA, the CDR3 is TGTGCCAGCAGTCTGAGACTAGCGGGATATCTATACAATGAGCAGTTCTTC.

In its sample, this clonotype was seen many times. The chain carries TRBV20-1 and TRBJ2-7; D may be TRBD2 (6 bases). This CDR3 region has 13 residues. Germline V gives CDR1 DFQATT, CDR2 SNEGSKA (reference sequence). Trimming stripped 1 base from V and 7 bases from J, with 14 bases between. CDR3: CSARVGGAGEQYF. The DNA of the CDR3 is TGCAGTGCTAGAGTAGGAGGGGCGGGGGAGCAGTACTTC.

This clonotype was found a few times. The chain couples TRBV7-9 to TRBJ1-3; no clear D gene. V was trimmed by 3 bases and J by 8 bases, leaving 14 bases between them. Germline values: CDR1 SEHNR, CDR2 FQNEAQ (reference sequence). The CDR3 has 14 amino acids. Written as DNA, the CDR3 is TGTGCCAGCAGCTTCCCTGAGAGGCCGGACACCATATATTTT. Translating gives CASSFPERPDTIYF.